What follows describes a single T cell receptor (beta chain). Frozen-stored PBMCs produced roughly 2 micrograms of genomic DNA for TCR beta libraries. Profiling relied on immunoSEQ multiplex PCR, and the TCRdb table lists in-frame clones only, not all of them. The sample holds fewer than 100,000 clones, around 84% seen once. This entry is derived from a study of cytotoxic CD8 clonotypes in ibrutinib-treated CLL. The material was PBMCs, obtained before ibrutinib treatment. The receptor comes from a human donor with chronic lymphocytic leukemia.

The CDR3 protein is CASTLAGVNTGELFF. CDR3 nucleotides: TGTGCCAGCACCTTAGCGGGAGTGAACACCGGGGAGCTGTTTTTT. This chain uses TRBV6-5 with TRBJ2-2; 9 bases match TRBD2. The germline V gene encodes CDR1 MNHEY and CDR2 SVGAGI. The V and J ends lost 7 bases and 1 base, in that order; junction bases with no gene match: 4. The CDR3 is 15 amino acids.